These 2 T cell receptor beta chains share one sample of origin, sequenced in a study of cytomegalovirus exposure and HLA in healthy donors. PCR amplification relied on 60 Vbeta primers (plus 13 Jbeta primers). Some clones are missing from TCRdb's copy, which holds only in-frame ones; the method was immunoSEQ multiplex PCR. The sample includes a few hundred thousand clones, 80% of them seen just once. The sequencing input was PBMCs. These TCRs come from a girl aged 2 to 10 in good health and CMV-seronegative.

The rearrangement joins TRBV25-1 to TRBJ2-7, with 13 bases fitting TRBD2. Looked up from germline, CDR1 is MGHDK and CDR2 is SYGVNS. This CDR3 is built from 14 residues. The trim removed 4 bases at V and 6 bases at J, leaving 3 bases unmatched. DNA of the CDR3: TGTGCCAGCAGTGCCCGACTAGCGGGAGGCGAGCAGTACTTC. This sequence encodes CASSARLAGGEQYF.

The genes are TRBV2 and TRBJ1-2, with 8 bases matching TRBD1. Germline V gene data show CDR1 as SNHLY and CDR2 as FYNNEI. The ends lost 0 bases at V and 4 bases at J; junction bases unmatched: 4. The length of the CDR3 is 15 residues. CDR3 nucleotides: TGTGCCAGCAGTGAAGCCCCCGGGACAGGCTATGGCTACACCTTC. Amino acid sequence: CASSEAPGTGYGYTF. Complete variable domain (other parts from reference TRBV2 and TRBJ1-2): EPEVTQTPSHQVTQMGQEVILRCVPISNHLYFYWYRQILGQKVEFLVSFYNNEISEKSEIFDDQFSVERPDGSNFTLKIRSTKLEDSAMYFCASSEAPGTGYGYTFGSGTRLTVV.